Sequencing of this T cell receptor beta chain was carried out in a study of T cell changes during pregnancy in multiple sclerosis. Sequencing used immunoSEQ multiplex PCR; TCRdb keeps in-frame clones, though not all of them. This repertoire shows more than 45,000 clones, around 92% found once; its top ten account for more than 0.7%. The CDR3 runs to 16 residues. Germline V lookup: CDR1 SGDLS, CDR2 YYNGEE. With V trimmed by 0 bases and J by 5 bases, 6 bases remained unmatched. This receptor was taken from a female donor in good health, enrolled as a control in a pregnancy study. The chain carries TRBV9 and TRBJ2-1, with 9 bases identical to TRBD2. This material consisted of CD4+ T cells from peripheral blood mononuclear cells, taken in the second trimester of pregnancy. The CDR3 sequence is CASSVARAGGHNEQFF. The CDR3 DNA sequence: TGTGCCAGCAGCGTAGCTAGAGCGGGAGGACACAATGAGCAGTTCTTC.